A single sample gave rise to the 2 T cell receptor beta chains below, sequenced in a study of blood T cell repertoires in COVID-19. The repertoire was sequenced with immunoSEQ multiplex PCR; TCRdb's copy has only in-frame clones and lacks some. In the table there are around 230,000 clones, 65% to 90% of which are singletons. The sample consisted of peripheral blood. The source is a man aged 50-59 years with COVID-19, enrolled during active disease.

The rearrangement uses TRBV19 and TRBJ1-2; TRBD1 agrees at 7 bases. Germline V gives CDR1 LNHDA, CDR2 SQIVND (reference sequence). After removal of 7 bases from V and 2 bases from J, the junction contained 4 bases not matched to a gene. The CDR3 runs 13 residues. As DNA, the CDR3 is TGTGCCAGTACCACGACAGGGAACTATGGCTACACCTTC. This gives the protein CASTTTGNYGYTF.

The chain has TRBV27 and TRBJ2-5, with 9 nucleotides matching TRBD1. The V and J ends lost 4 bases and 2 bases, in that order; junction bases with no gene match: 8. The CDR3 runs to 16 residues. Germline CDR1 reads MNHEY; CDR2 reads SMNVEV (reference sequence). Here the CDR3 DNA reads TGTGCCAGCAGTTATGTGGACAGGGGACCTCAAGAGACCCAGTACTTC. Its protein product is CASSYVDRGPQETQYF.